One T cell receptor (beta chain) is described in this entry. The antigen remains unidentified. The CDR3 sequence is 13 residues long. V was pared by 2 bases and J by 4 bases, with 9 bases between. The data belong to a study of T cell responses to AZD1222 COVID-19 vaccine. Whole-study context: The analysis combined second doses at about 4 or about 12 weeks. Overall study findings and caveats: Increases in Spike-specific TCR breadth and depth were seen after two AZD1222 doses. Clonal diversity was possibly underestimated, and white British individuals and females predominated among donors.

Produced via immunoSEQ multiplex PCR; TCRdb's table is partial and in-frame only. The sample holds 65,000 to 95,000 clones, more than 70% seen once. The rearrangement links TRBV12-3 or TRBV12-4 to TRBJ2-7; D is unresolved. This TCR derives from an adult in good health. Sequenced material: peripheral blood, taken on day 0 of AZD1222 vaccination. This CDR3 reads CASSLSVLYEQYF. CDR3 DNA: TGTGCCAGCAGTTTAAGCGTTCTTTACGAGCAGTACTTC.